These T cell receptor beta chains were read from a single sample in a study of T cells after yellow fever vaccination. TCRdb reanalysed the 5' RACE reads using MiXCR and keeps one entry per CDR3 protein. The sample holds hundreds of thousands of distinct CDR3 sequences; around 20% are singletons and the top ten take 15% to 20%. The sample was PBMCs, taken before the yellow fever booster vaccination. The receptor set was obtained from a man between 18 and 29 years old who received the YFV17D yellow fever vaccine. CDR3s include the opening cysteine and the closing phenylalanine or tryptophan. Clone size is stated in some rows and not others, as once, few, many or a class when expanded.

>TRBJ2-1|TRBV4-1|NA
CASSHSSTAAEQFF
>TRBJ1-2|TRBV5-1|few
CASSLVPVSDGYTF
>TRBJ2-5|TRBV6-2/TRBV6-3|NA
CASSYSTRREQETQYF
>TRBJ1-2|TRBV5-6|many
CASSFLGGYGYTF
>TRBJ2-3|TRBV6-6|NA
CASSLGYHTDTQYF
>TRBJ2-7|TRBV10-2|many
CASNTGSRAYEQYF
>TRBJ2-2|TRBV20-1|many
CSASQGAGTGELFF
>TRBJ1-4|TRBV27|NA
CASSLRNRWNEKLFF
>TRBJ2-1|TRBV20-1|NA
CSPGTSGGEGEQFF
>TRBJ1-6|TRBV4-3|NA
CASSQTAGQDNSPLHF
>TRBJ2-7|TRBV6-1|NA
CASLWTSGGVYEQYF
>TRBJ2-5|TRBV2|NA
CASSEVQGLQETQYF
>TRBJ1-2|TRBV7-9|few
CASSSTVGNGYTF
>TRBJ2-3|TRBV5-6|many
CASTGTDTQYF
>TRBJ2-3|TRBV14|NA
CASSYLAGGTDTQYF
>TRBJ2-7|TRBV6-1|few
CASSEPGDEQYF
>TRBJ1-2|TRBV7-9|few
CASSLNGYTF
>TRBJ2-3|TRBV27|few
CASRRLAGMDTQYF
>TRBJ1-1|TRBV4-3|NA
CASSQDYGSEAFF
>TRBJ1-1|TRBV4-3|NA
CASSHFRENTEAFF
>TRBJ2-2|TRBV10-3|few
CAISDQNTGELFF
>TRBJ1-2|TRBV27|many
CASRQGYGYTF
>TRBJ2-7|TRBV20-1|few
CSARGGRTAYEQYF
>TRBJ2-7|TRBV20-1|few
CSAGATGSSYEQYF
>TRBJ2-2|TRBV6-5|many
CANYGRATGELFF
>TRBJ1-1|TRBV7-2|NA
CASSLLATTANTEAFF
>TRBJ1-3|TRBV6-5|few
CASSRPGTGSGNTIYF